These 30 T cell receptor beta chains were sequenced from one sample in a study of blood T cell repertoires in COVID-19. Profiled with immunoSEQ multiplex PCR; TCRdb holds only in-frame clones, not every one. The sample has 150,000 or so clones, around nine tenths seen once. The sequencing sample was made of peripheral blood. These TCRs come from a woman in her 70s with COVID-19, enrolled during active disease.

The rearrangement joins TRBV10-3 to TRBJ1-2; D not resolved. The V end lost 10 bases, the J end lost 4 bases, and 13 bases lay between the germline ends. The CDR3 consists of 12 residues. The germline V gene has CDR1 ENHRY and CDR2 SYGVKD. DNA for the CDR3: TGTGCCACCCCAGGCCTCTCCTATGGCTACACCTTC. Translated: CATPGLSYGYTF.

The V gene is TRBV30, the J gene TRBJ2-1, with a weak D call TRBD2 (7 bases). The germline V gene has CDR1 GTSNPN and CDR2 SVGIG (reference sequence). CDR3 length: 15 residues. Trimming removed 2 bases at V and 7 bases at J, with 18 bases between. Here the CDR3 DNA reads TGTGCCTGGAGTCCCAGGCGGGGGCCGGGGAATGAGCAGTTCTTC. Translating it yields CAWSPRRGPGNEQFF. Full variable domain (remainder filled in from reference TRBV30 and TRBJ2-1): SQTIHQWPATLVQPVGSPLSLECTVEGTSNPNLYWYRQAAGRGLQLLFYSVGIGQISSEVPQNLSASRPQDRQFILSSKKLLLSDSGFYLCAWSPRRGPGNEQFFGPGTRLTVL.

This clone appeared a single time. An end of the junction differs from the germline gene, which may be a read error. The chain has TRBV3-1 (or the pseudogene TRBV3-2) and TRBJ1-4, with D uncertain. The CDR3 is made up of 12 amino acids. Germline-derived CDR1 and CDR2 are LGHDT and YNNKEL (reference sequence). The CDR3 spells CGSRMGEEKLFF. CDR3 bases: TGTGGCAGCAGAATGGGAGAGGAAAAACTGTTTTTT.

CDR3 protein: CATSDTASGQETQYF. The CDR3 coding sequence is TGTGCCACCAGTGATACGGCTAGCGGACAAGAGACCCAGTACTTC. V gene TRBV24-1 combines with J gene TRBJ2-5, with 7 nucleotides matching TRBD2. V lost 3 bases and J lost 2; bases outside the gene matches: 5. The CDR3 loop spans 15 amino acids. Germline assignment: CDR1 KGHDR and CDR2 SFDVKD.

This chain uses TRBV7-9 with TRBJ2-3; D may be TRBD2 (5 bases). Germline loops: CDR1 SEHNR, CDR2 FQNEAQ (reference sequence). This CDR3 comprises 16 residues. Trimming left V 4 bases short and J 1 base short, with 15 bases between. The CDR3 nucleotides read TGTGCCAGCAGCTCCCTACGCGGGTTACGCACAGATACGCAGTATTTT. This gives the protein CASSSLRGLRTDTQYF.

The CDR3 nucleotides are TGCGCCAGCAAATCCCTAGCGGGGGGGCAAGAGACCCAGTACTTC. It specifies CASKSLAGGQETQYF. V and J are TRBV5-1 and TRBJ2-5; 12 bases are a match to TRBD2. V was clipped by 6 bases and J by 2 bases; unmatched bases: 5. In germline, CDR1 is SGHRS, CDR2 YFSETQ. CDR3 length equals 15 residues.

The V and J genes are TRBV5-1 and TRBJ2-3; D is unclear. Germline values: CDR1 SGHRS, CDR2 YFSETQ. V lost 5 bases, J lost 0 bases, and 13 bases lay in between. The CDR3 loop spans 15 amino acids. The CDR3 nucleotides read TGCGCCAGCAGTTACCTACAGCCTAGCACAGATACGCAGTATTTT. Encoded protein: CASSYLQPSTDTQYF.

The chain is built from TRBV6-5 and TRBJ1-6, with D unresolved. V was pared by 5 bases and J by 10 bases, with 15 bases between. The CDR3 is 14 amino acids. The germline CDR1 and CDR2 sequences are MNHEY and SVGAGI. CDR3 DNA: TGTGCCAGCAGTAAGGACCCTGGGAGGTCACCCCTCCACTTT. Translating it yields CASSKDPGRSPLHF.

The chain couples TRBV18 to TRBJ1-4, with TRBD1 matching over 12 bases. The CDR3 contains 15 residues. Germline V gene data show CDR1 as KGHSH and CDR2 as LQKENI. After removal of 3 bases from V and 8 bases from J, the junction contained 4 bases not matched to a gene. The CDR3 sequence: CASSPPGQGAEKLFF. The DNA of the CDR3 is TGTGCCAGCTCACCCCCGGGACAGGGGGCCGAAAAACTGTTTTTT.

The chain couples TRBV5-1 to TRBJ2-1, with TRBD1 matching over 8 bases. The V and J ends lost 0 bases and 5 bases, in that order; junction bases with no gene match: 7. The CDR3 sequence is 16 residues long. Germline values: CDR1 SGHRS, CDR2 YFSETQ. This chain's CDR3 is CASSLEPSQGDNEQFF. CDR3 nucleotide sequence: TGCGCCAGCAGCTTGGAACCTTCACAGGGGGACAATGAGCAGTTCTTC.

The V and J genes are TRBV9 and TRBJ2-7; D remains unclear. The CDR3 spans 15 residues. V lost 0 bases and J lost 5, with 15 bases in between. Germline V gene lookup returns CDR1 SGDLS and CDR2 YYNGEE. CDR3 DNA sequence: TGTGCCAGCAGCGTAGCTACAGCCCGGAACAACGAGCAGTACTTC. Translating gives CASSVATARNNEQYF.

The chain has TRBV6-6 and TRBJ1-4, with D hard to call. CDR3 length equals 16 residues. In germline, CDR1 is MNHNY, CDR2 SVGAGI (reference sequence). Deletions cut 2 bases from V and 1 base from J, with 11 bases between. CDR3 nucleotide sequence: TGTGCCAGCAGTTACCCCACGAGAGGAACTAATGAAAAACTGTTTTTT. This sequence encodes CASSYPTRGTNEKLFF.

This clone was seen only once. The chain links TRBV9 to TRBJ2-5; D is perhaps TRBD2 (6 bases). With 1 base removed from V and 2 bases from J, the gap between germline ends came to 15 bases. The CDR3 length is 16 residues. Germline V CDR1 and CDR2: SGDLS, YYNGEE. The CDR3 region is CASSVQAGRIQETQYF. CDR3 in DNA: TGTGCCAGCAGCGTACAGGCCGGGAGAATTCAAGAGACCCAGTACTTC.

The CDR3 DNA reads as TGTGCCAGCTCACCCCAGGGGGGCGCGAACACCGGGGAGCTGTTTTTT. Protein product: CASSPQGGANTGELFF. The chain combines TRBV18 with TRBJ2-2; D possibly corresponds to TRBD1 (7 bases). This CDR3 region has 16 residues. The V end lost 3 bases, the J end lost 0 bases, and 11 bases lay between the germline ends. Per the germline V gene, CDR1 is KGHSH and CDR2 is LQKENI. The whole variable domain, filled in from reference TRBV18 and TRBJ2-2, reads NAGVMQNPRHLVRRRGQEARLRCSPMKGHSHVYWYRQLPEEGLKFMVYLQKENIIDESGMPKERFSAEFPKEGPSILRIQQVVRGDSAAYFCASSPQGGANTGELFFGEGSRLTVL.

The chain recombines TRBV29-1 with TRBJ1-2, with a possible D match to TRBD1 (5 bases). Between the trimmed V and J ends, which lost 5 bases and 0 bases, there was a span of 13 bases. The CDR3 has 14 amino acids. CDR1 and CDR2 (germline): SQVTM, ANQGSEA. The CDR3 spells CSVNQAGTNYGYTF. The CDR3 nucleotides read TGCAGCGTTAACCAGGCAGGGACTAACTATGGCTACACCTTC.

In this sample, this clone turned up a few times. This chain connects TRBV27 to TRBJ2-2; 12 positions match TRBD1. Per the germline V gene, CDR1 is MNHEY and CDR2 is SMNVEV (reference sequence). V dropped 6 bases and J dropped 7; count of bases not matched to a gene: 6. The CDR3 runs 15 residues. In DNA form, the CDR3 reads TGTGCCAGCAGAAGGGACAGGGGGCAGGGCGGGGAGCTGTTTTTT. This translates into CASRRDRGQGGELFF.

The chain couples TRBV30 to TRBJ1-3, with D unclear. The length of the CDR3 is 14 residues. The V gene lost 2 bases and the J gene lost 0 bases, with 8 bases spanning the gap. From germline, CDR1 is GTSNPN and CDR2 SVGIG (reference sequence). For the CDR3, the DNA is TGTGCCTGGAGTCCCCCCTTCTCTGGAAACACCATATATTTT. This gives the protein CAWSPPFSGNTIYF.

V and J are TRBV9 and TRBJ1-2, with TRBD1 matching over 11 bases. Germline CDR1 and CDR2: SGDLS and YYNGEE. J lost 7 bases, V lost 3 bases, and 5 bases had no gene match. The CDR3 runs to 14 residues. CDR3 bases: TGTGCCAGCAGCGGCGGGACAGGGGGACTTGGCTACACCTTC. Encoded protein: CASSGGTGGLGYTF.

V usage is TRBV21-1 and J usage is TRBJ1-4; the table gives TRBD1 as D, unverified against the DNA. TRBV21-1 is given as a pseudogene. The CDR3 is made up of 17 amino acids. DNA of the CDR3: TGTGCCAGCAGCAAACCCGGGACAGGGGGCGCGGATGAAAAACTGTTTTTT. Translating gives CASSKPGTGGADEKLFF.

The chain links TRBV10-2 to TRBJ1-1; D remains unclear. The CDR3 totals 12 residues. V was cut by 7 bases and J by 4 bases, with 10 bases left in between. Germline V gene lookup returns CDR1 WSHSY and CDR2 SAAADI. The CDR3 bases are TGCGCCAGCACTCGGCCGGGCACTGAAGCTTTCTTT. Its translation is CASTRPGTEAFF.

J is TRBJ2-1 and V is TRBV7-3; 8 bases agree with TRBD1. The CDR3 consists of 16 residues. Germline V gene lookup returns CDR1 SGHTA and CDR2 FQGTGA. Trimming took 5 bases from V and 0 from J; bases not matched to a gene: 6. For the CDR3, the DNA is TGTGCCAGCAGCAAACAGGGGGTGACCTCCTACAATGAGCAGTTCTTC. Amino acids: CASSKQGVTSYNEQFF.

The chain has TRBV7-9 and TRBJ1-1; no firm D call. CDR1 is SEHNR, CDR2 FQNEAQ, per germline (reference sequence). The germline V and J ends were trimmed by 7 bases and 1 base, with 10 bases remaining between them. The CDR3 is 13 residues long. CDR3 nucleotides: TGTGCCAGCACCTCGTCAGGGAACACTGAAGCTTTCTTT. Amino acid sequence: CASTSSGNTEAFF.

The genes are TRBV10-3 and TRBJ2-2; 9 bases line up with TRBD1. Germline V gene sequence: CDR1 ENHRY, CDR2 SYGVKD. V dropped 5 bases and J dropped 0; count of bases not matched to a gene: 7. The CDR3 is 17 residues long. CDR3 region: CAISSVRDRANTGELFF. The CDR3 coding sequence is TGTGCCATCAGTTCGGTCAGGGACAGGGCGAACACCGGGGAGCTGTTTTTT.

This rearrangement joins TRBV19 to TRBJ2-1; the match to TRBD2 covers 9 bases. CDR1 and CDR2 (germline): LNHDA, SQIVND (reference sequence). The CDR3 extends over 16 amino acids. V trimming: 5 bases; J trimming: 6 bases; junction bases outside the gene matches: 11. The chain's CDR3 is CASSAMGRGGVNEQFF. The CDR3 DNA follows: TGTGCCAGTAGTGCCATGGGGCGGGGGGGCGTCAATGAGCAGTTCTTC.

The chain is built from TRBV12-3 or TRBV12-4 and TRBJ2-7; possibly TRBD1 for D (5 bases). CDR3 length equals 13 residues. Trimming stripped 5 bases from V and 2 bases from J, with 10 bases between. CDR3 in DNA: TGTGCCAGCAGTCGGACACAAACCTACGAGCAGTACTTC. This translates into CASSRTQTYEQYF.

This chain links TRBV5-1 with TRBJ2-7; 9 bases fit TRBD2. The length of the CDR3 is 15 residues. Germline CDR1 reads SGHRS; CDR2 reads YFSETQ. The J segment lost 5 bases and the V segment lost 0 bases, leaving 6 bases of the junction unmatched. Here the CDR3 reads CASSLAVAGANEQYF. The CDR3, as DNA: TGCGCCAGCAGCTTGGCAGTAGCGGGGGCCAACGAGCAGTACTTC.

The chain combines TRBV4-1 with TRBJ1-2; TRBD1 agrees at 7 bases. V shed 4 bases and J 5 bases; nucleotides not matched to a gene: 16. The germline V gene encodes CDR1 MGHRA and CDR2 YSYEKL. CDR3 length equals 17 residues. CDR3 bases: TGCGCCAGCAGCCCCGGCGCCGCGACAGGGTCGTTATATGGCTACACCTTC. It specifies CASSPGAATGSLYGYTF.

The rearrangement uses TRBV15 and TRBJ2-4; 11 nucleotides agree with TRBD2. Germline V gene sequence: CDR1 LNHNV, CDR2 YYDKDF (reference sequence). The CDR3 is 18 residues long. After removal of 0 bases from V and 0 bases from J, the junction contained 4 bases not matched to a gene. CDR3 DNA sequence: TGTGCCACCAGCAGAGATCGACTAGCGGGGATAGCCAAAAACATTCAGTACTTC. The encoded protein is CATSRDRLAGIAKNIQYF.

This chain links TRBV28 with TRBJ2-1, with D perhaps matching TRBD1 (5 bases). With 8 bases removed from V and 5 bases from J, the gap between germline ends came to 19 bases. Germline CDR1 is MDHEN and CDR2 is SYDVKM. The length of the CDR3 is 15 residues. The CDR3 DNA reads TGTGCCAGCGGTACGGCAGGGAAAGGGAACAATGAGCAGTTCTTC. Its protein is CASGTAGKGNNEQFF.

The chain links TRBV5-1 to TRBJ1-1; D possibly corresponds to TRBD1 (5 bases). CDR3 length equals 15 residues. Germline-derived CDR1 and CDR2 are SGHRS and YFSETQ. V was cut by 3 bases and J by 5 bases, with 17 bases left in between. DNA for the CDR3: TGCGCCAGCAGCTCGGGGGGAACAACGAAAACTGAAGCTTTCTTT. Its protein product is CASSSGGTTKTEAFF.